This T cell receptor (beta chain) was recorded in a study of T cell responses to AZD1222 COVID-19 vaccine. General study findings and limits: Only a handful of people who got AZD1222 tested seropositive at baseline. Donors in the cohort were predominantly white British and more often female, and clonal diversity was possibly underestimated. Reportedly, nearly half the spike-specific TCRs target unmutated variant regions. Rises in breadth and depth of Spike-specific TCRs came after two AZD1222 doses.

Turning to this clone: Its specificity is unknown.

Between the trimmed V and J ends, which lost 1 base and 1 base, there was a span of 5 bases. Germline V gene data show CDR1 as LNHDA and CDR2 as SQIVND (reference sequence). The CDR3 totals 14 residues. TCRdb keeps only in-frame clones here, not all; method: immunoSEQ multiplex PCR. The table shows 65,000 to 75,000 clones, with around 84% occurring only once. This receptor was taken from an adult in good health. The starting material was peripheral blood, obtained on day 0 of AZD1222 vaccination. The chain uses TRBV19 and TRBJ1-5; D remains ambiguous. The CDR3 sequence: CASSIVGSNQPQHF. The CDR3 DNA is TGTGCCAGTAGTATAGTAGGGAGCAATCAGCCCCAGCATTTT.